One sample yielded the 2 T cell receptor beta chains listed below, sequenced in a study of blood T cell repertoires in COVID-19. Method: immunoSEQ multiplex PCR; TCRdb's copy keeps in-frame clones and lacks some. The repertoire includes under 500,000 clones, nearly 90% of them detected once, and 1.5% to 2% sits in the top ten. The sequenced sample was PBMCs or T cells enriched from blood (not recorded which). Receptors originate from a woman younger than 35 with acute COVID-19.

The CDR3 DNA is TGTGCCAGCAGTCTAGCAGGGGGCGTTGGGGATTCACCCCTCCACTTT. Translation: CASSLAGGVGDSPLHF. The genes are TRBV2 and TRBJ1-6, with 8 bases fitting TRBD1. The CDR3 length is 16 residues. With 5 bases clipped from V and 8 bases from J, the junction kept 11 bases outside the gene matches. CDR1 is SNHLY, CDR2 FYNNEI, per germline.

This sequence joins TRBV7-2 and TRBJ2-5, with a tentative D call TRBD2 (6 bases). This CDR3 has 13 amino acids. Trimming shortened V by 2 bases and J by 5 bases, and 9 bases separated the two germline ends. CDR1 and CDR2 (germline): SGHTA, FQGNSA. DNA for the CDR3: TGTGCCAGCAGCTTACGGGGGAGGGAGACCCAGTACTTC. Protein product: CASSLRGRETQYF.